These T cell receptor beta chains were read from a single sample in a study of OX40 agonist ivuxolimab in advanced cancers. Profiling relied on immunoSEQ multiplex PCR, and the TCRdb table lists in-frame clones only, not all of them. Of around 95,000 clones in the sample, more than 85% were seen once. Sequencing was performed on CD4+ or CD8+ T cells sorted from blood, taken in a trial of the OX40 agonist ivuxolimab. These receptors came from an adult with an advanced solid tumor such as melanoma, head and neck, liver or kidney cancer. CDR3s include the opening cysteine and the closing phenylalanine or tryptophan. D genes are given only for firm matches. For some rows the clone size is stated as once, few or many, or as a class when expanded; others skip it.

j_call	d_call	clone_size	v_call	cdr3_aa	cdr3_nt
TRBJ2-2	TRBD2	NA	TRBV19	CASSISSGRTNTGELFF	TGTGCCAGTAGTATATCTAGCGGGAGGACCAACACCGGGGAGCTGTTTTTT
TRBJ1-5	TRBD1	NA	TRBV6-5	CASRRDRGRQPQHF	TGTGCCAGCAGACGAGACAGGGGAAGACAGCCCCAGCATTTT
TRBJ1-5	TRBD1	NA	TRBV4-2	CASSLLGQGGNQPQHF	TGTGCCAGCAGCCTCCTGGGACAGGGCGGCAATCAGCCCCAGCATTTT
TRBJ1-3	NA	NA	TRBV14	CASSLRGGGPGNTIYF	TGTGCCAGCAGCCTTCGGGGAGGGGGTCCTGGAAACACCATATATTTT
TRBJ1-4	NA	NA	TRBV6-6	CASTLQIIREKLFF	TGTGCCAGCACTTTACAAATTATAAGGGAAAAACTGTTTTTT
TRBJ2-1	TRBD2	NA	TRBV7-9	CASSPLWSGRRNEQFF	TGTGCCAGCAGCCCCCTTTGGAGCGGGAGGAGGAATGAGCAGTTCTTC
TRBJ1-5	NA	NA	TRBV6-5	CASSWSGNQPQHF	TGTGCCAGCAGTTGGTCGGGTAATCAGCCCCAGCATTTT
TRBJ2-2	NA	NA	TRBV27	CASASWRDGTGELFF	TGTGCCAGCGCCTCATGGAGGGACGGAACCGGGGAGCTGTTTTTT
TRBJ2-2	TRBD1	NA	TRBV28	CASRSDRGPYWNTGELFF	TGTGCCAGCAGATCCGACAGGGGGCCCTACTGGAACACCGGGGAGCTGTTTTTT
TRBJ1-3	NA	NA	TRBV11-3	CASSLNRAGNTIYF	TGTGCCAGCAGCCTAAACAGGGCTGGAAACACCATATATTTT
TRBJ2-7	NA	few	TRBV7-2	CASSLERAAYEQYF	TGTGCCAGCAGCTTAGAAAGGGCGGCCTACGAGCAGTACTTC
TRBJ1-3	NA	NA	TRBV10-3	CAIRPEVSGNTIYF	TGTGCCATCAGACCAGAAGTCTCTGGAAACACCATATATTTT
TRBJ2-7	NA	NA	TRBV6-6	CASSATVYEQYF	TGTGCCAGCAGTGCGACTGTTTACGAGCAGTACTTC
TRBJ2-7	NA	NA	TRBV29-1	CSVNTGTEEQYF	TGCAGCGTTAACACAGGGACGGAGGAGCAGTACTTC
TRBJ2-6	TRBD1	once	TRBV9	CASSPRQGAPPGANVLTF	TGTGCCAGCAGCCCCAGACAGGGGGCTCCGCCTGGGGCCAACGTCCTGACTTTC
TRBJ1-5	NA	NA	TRBV27	CASSFDGTGNQPQHF	TGTGCCAGCAGTTTCGACGGAACAGGGAATCAGCCCCAGCATTTT
TRBJ1-4	NA	NA	TRBV28	CASSSGPVGEKLFF	TGTGCCAGCAGCTCGGGACCTGTTGGTGAAAAACTGTTTTTT
TRBJ2-1	NA	NA	TRBV28	CASSTFSGNNEQFF	TGTGCCAGCAGTACCTTTTCAGGGAACAATGAGCAGTTCTTC
TRBJ1-2	NA	NA	TRBV19	CASTYGALGYTF	TGTGCCAGTACCTATGGGGCACTGGGCTACACCTTC
TRBJ2-1	NA	few	TRBV15	CATSRDVDTSYNEQFF	TGTGCCACCAGCAGAGATGTGGACACCTCCTACAATGAGCAGTTCTTC
TRBJ2-1	TRBD2	NA	TRBV9	CASSFETSTTYNEQFF	TGTGCCAGCAGCTTTGAGACTAGCACAACCTACAATGAGCAGTTCTTC
TRBJ2-1	TRBD1	NA	TRBV4-3	CASSPTGGALRGEQFF	TGCGCCAGCAGCCCGACAGGGGGCGCACTAAGGGGTGAGCAGTTCTTC
TRBJ2-1	TRBD2	NA	TRBV11-3	CASSWTSGSSNEQFF	TGTGCCAGCAGTTGGACTAGCGGGAGCTCTAATGAGCAGTTCTTC
TRBJ2-6	NA	NA	TRBV6-1	CASKEVLSGANVLTF	TGTGCCAGCAAAGAGGTCCTCTCTGGGGCCAACGTCCTGACTTTC
TRBJ2-7	TRBD1	NA	TRBV19	CASSGGQGAIYEQYF	TGTGCCAGTAGTGGGGGACAGGGGGCAATCTACGAGCAGTACTTC
TRBJ1-2	NA	NA	TRBV6-1	CASSVVGYGYTF	TGTGCCAGCAGTGTGGTAGGGTATGGCTACACCTTC
TRBJ2-7	TRBD1	once	TRBV7-2	CASSQDRGSYEQYF	TGTGCCAGCAGCCAAGACAGGGGATCCTACGAGCAGTACTTC
TRBJ2-1	TRBD2	NA	TRBV11-1	CASSQNPGLPYNEQFF	TGTGCCAGCAGCCAGAACCCGGGACTACCTTACAATGAGCAGTTCTTC
TRBJ2-3	TRBD1	few	TRBV7-8	CASSTRDRGSQYF	TGTGCCAGCAGCACCCGGGACAGGGGGTCGCAGTATTTT
TRBJ2-3	NA	NA	TRBV2	CASKTRSDTQYF	TGTGCCAGCAAGACTAGGTCAGATACGCAGTATTTT
TRBJ2-1	NA	NA	TRBV27	CASSFNGANEQFF	TGTGCCAGCAGTTTTAACGGTGCCAATGAGCAGTTCTTC
TRBJ2-5	TRBD2	NA	TRBV6-6	CASSYGLEETQYF	TGTGCCAGCAGCTATGGACTAGAAGAGACCCAGTACTTC
TRBJ1-2	NA	once	TRBV6-4	CASRTHRTQWESYTF	TGTGCCAGCAGGACTCATAGGACGCAGTGGGAGAGCTACACCTTC
TRBJ2-3	NA	NA	TRBV7-3	CASSLTPGRGTDTQYF	TGTGCCAGCAGCTTAACGCCGGGGCGAGGCACAGATACGCAGTATTTT
TRBJ1-1	NA	NA	TRBV7-3	CASSPQPNTEAFF	TGTGCCAGCAGCCCACAGCCGAACACTGAAGCTTTCTTT